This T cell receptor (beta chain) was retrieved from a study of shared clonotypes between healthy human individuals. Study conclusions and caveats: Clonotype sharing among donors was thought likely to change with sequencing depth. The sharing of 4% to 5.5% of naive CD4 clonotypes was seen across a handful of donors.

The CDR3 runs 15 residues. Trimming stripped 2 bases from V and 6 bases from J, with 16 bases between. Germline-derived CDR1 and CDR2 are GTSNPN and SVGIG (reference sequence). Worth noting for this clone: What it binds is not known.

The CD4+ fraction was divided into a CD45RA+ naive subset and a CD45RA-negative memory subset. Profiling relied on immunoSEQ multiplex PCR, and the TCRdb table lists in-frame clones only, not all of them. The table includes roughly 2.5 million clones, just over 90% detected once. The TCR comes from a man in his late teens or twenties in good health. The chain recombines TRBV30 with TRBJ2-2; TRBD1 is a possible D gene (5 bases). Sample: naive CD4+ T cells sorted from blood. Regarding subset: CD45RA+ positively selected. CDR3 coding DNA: TGTGCCTGGAGTAGATGGGGCGGTGGATCCGGGGAGCTGTTTTTT. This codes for CAWSRWGGGSGELFF.